This TCR beta chain originates from a study of blood T cells in healthy people across ages. Study context: About one barcoded beta molecule per two T cells was captured by template switching. Study results and limitations: Per million T cells, TCR beta diversity dropped about linearly as age rose.

This clonotype was detected ten times or more. What it binds is unknown. A second 7 to 11 cycle PCR used barcoded and J-beta primers. MiXCR, run by TCRdb on the 5' RACE reads, gives a single entry per CDR3 protein. The sample includes about 1.5 million distinct CDR3 sequences, less than 45% of them seen just once. The CDR3 covers 18 residues. J was trimmed by 2 bases and V by 5 bases; bases with no gene match: 12. The germline gives CDR1 SNHLY, CDR2 FYNNEI. This chain links TRBV2 with TRBJ2-1; the match to TRBD2 covers 10 bases. This TCR derives from a woman younger than 35 in good health. Specimen: blood. The CDR3 DNA follows: TGTGCCAGCAGTCAGCGGGGGGGCCGAGAAACCCCCTACAATGAGCAGTTCTTC. This sequence encodes CASSQRGGRETPYNEQFF.